This T cell receptor (beta chain) was retrieved from a study of CD8+CD57+ T cells in acquired aplastic anemia. Study-wide background: When averaged, DNA from sorted CD4+ and CD8+ cells came to about 2.9 ug.

Patients chosen for sequencing had CD8+CD57+ cells that had expanded, as shown by flow cytometry. There was no therapy given to any patient before the blood sampling took place. Germline values: CDR1 SGHDN, CDR2 FVKESK. With 4 bases removed from V and 3 bases from J, the gap between germline ends came to 7 bases. The CDR3 length is 13 residues. With respect to this clonotype: Its target is unknown.

Whole-study findings and limits: Patient and control CD8+ Simpson's diversity was not significantly different.

Genomic DNA templated the TCR beta VDJ and CDR3 profiling. TCRdb redid the calling of the reads with MiXCR, one entry per CDR3 protein. This sample has 220,000 or so distinct CDR3 sequences; 65% occur once, and the top ten carry about 60%. This sequence originates from a human donor with aplastic anemia. The V call is TRBV14, the J call TRBJ2-1; no definite D call. Specimen: sorted CD4+, CD8+, or CD8+CD57+ T cells (not recorded which) from PBMCs. The DNA for the CDR3 is TGTGCCAGCAGCCGTCTTGTCTACAATGAGCAGTTCTTC. Translated, it gives CASSRLVYNEQFF.